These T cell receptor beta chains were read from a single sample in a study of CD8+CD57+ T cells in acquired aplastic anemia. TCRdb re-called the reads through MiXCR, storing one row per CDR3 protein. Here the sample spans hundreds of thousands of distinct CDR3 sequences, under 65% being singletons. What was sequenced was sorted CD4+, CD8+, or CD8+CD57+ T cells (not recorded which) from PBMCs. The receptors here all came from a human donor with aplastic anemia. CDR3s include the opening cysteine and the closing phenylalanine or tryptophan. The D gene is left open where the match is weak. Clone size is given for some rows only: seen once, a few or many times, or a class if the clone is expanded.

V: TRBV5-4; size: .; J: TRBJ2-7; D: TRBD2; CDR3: CASSLISGAEQYF; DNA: TGTGCCAGCAGCTTGATTAGCGGGGCGGAGCAGTACTTC
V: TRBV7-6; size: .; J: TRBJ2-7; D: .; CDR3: CASSGGTGVYEQYF; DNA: TGTGCCAGCAGCGGAGGGACGGGAGTCTACGAGCAGTACTTC
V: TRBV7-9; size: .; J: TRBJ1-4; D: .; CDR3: CASSLGAGGYNEKLFF; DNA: TGTGCCAGCAGCTTAGGGGCGGGGGGGTACAATGAAAAACTGTTTTTT
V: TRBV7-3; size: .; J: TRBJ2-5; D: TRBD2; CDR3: CASSPGTSGMLETQYF; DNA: TGTGCCAGCAGCCCGGGGACTAGCGGGATGTTAGAGACCCAGTACTTC
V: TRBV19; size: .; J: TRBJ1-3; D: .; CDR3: CASSIEENGSSGNTIYF; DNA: TGTGCCAGTAGTATAGAAGAAAACGGGAGCTCTGGAAACACCATATATTTT
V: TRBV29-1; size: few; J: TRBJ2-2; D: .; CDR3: CSAYHVGDTGELFF; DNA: TGCAGCGCGTACCACGTAGGAGACACCGGGGAGCTGTTTTTT
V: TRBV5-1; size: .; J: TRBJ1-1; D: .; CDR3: CASSFNVWRDSEAFF; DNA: TGTGCCAGCAGCTTTAATGTCTGGCGAGATAGTGAAGCTTTCTTT
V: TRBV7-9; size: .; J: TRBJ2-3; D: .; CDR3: CASSLQSGFTDTQYF; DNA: TGTGCCAGCAGCTTACAATCAGGGTTTACAGATACGCAGTATTTT
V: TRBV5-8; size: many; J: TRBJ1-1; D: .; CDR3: CASSADTNTEAFF; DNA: TGTGCCAGCAGCGCGGACACGAACACTGAAGCTTTCTTT
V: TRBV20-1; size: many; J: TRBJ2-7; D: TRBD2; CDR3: CSARPTSGGDFYEQYF; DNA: TGCAGTGCTAGACCGACTAGCGGGGGGGATTTCTACGAGCAGTACTTC
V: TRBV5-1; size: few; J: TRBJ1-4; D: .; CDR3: CASSLGQAYEKLFF; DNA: TGCGCCAGCAGCCTGGGACAAGCATATGAAAAACTGTTTTTT
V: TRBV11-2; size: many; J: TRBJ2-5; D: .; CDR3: CASSLATGEWETQYF; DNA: TGTGCCAGCAGCTTAGCCACTGGGGAATGGGAGACCCAGTACTTC
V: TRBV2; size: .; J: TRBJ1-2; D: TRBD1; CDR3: CASSELRGEGYTF; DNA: TGTGCCAGCAGTGAACTCAGGGGGGAAGGCTACACCTTC
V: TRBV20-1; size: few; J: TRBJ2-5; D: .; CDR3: CSAGSGLISSETQYF; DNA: TGCAGTGCTGGTAGCGGCCTCATCTCTTCGGAGACCCAGTACTTC
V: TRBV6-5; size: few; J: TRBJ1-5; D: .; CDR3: CASSWGGNQPQHF; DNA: TGTGCCAGCAGCTGGGGTGGCAATCAGCCCCAGCATTTT
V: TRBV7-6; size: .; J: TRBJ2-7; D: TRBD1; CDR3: CASSLEWTGGSFAYEQYF; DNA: TGTGCCAGCAGCTTAGAGTGGACAGGGGGCTCCTTCGCCTACGAGCAGTACTTC
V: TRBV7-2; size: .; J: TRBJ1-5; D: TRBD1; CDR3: CASSLGDRNNQPQHF; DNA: TGTGCCAGCAGCTTAGGGGACAGAAACAATCAGCCCCAGCATTTT
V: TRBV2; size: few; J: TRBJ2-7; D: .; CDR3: CASSVSTGRYF; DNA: TGTGCCAGCAGTGTATCGACAGGTCGGTACTTC
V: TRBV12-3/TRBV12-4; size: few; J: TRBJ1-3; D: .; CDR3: CASSLSVLSGNTIYF; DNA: TGTGCCAGCAGTTTGAGTGTCCTCTCTGGGAACACCATATATTTT
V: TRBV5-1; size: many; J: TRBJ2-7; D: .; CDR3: CASSPRGGQGSYEQYF; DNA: TGCGCCAGCAGCCCCCGGGGGGGACAGGGTTCCTACGAGCAGTACTTC
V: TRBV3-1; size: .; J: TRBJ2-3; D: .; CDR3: CASSLRDGTDTQYF; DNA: TGTGCCAGCAGCCTCCGGGACGGGACCGATACGCAGTATTTT
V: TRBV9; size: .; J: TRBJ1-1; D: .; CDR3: CASSTGATDTEAFF; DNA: TGTGCCAGCAGCACTGGGGCGACGGACACTGAAGCTTTCTTT
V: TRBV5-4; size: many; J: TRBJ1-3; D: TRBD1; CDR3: CASSPGQGSSGNTIYF; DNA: TGTGCCAGCAGCCCTGGACAGGGATCGTCTGGAAACACCATATATTTT
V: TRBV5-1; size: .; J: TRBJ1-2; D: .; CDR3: CASSLIKGGYGYTF; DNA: TGCGCCAGCAGCTTGATCAAAGGAGGCTATGGCTACACCTTC
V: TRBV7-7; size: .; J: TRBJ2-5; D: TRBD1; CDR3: CASGSSGLGQGSQETQYF; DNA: TGTGCCAGCGGCTCCTCGGGCCTCGGACAGGGCTCCCAAGAGACCCAGTACTTC
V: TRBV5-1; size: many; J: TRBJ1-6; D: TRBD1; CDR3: CASSLNAAGGNSPLHF; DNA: TGCGCCAGCAGCTTGAACGCCGCAGGGGGAAATTCACCCCTCCACTTT
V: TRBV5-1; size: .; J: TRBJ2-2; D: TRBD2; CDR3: CASSVSGRGTGELFF; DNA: TGCGCCAGCAGCGTGAGCGGGAGAGGCACCGGGGAGCTGTTTTTT
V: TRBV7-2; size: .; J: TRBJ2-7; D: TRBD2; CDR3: CASSHVGQGGYEQYF; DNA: TGTGCCAGCAGCCATGTTGGCCAGGGAGGGTACGAGCAGTACTTC
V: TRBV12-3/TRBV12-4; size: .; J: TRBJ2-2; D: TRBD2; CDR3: CASSILAGAGELFF; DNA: TGTGCCAGCAGCATACTAGCGGGGGCCGGGGAGCTGTTTTTT
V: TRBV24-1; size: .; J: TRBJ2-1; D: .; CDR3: CATSDFEGDPGYNEQFF; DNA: TGTGCCACCAGTGATTTTGAAGGGGACCCAGGTTACAATGAGCAGTTCTTC
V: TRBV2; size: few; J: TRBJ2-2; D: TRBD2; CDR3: CASSLLAGATGELFF; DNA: TGTGCCAGCAGCCTCCTAGCGGGAGCCACCGGGGAGCTGTTTTTT
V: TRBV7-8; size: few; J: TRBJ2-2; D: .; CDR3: CASSLGTATGELFF; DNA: TGTGCCAGCAGCTTAGGGACAGCCACCGGGGAGCTGTTTTTT
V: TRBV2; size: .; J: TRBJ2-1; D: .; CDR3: CASTADGSYNEQFF; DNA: TGTGCCAGCACGGCGGATGGGTCCTACAATGAGCAGTTCTTC
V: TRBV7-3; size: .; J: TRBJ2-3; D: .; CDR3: CASSNQEDTQYF; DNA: TGTGCCAGCAGTAATCAGGAAGATACGCAGTATTTT
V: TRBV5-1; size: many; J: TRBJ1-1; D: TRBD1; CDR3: CASSAGTENTEAFF; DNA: TGCGCCAGCAGCGCCGGGACAGAAAACACTGAAGCTTTCTTT
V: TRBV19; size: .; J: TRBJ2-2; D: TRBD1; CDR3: CASSTRQGTGELFF; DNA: TGTGCCAGTAGTACGAGACAGGGTACCGGGGAGCTGTTTTTT
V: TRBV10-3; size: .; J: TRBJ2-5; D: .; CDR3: CASSYVDTQETQYF; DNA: TGTGCCAGCAGTTACGTAGACACACAAGAGACCCAGTACTTC
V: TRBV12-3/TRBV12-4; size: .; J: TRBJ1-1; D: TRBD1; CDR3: CASSPPGQENTEAFF; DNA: TGTGCCAGCAGCCCTCCGGGACAGGAGAACACTGAAGCTTTCTTT
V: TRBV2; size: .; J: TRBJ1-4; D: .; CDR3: CASRSAVGRAYYEKLFF; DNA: TGTGCCAGCAGATCGGCCGTGGGGAGAGCGTACTATGAAAAACTGTTTTTT
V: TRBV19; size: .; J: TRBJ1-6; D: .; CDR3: CATTPTALYNSPLHF; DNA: TGTGCCACCACCCCGACGGCACTCTATAATTCACCCCTCCACTTT
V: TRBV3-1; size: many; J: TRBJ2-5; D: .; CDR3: CASSPRRGETQYF; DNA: TGTGCCAGCAGCCCCAGGAGGGGAGAGACCCAGTACTTC
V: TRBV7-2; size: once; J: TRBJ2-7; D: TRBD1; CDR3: CASSSTGQYEQYF; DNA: TGTGCCAGCAGCTCCACGGGACAGTACGAGCAGTACTTC
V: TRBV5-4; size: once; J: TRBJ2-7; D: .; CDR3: CASSALDNSYEQYF; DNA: TGTGCCAGCAGCGCCTTGGACAACTCCTACGAGCAGTACTTC
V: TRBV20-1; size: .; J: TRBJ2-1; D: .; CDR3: CSAPFGGNEQFF; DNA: TGCAGTGCTCCCTTTGGAGGCAATGAGCAGTTCTTT
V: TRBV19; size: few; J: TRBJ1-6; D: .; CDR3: CASRERGALESPLHF; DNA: TGTGCCAGTAGAGAACGGGGGGCCCTTGAGTCACCCCTCCACTTT
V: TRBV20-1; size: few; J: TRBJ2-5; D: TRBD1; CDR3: CSAPGQAAQYF; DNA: TGCAGTGCTCCCGGACAGGCAGCCCAGTACTTC
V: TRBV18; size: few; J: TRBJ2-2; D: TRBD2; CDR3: CASSPVLAGGAGELFF; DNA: TGTGCCAGCTCACCGGTGCTAGCGGGAGGAGCCGGGGAGCTGTTTTTT
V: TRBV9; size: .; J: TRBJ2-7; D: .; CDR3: CASSPWMTGADEQYF; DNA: TGTGCCAGCAGCCCCTGGATGACTGGCGCCGACGAGCAGTACTTC
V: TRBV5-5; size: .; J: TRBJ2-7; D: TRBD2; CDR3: CASSYQAGTTYEQYF; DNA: TGTGCCAGCAGTTACCAAGCGGGAACGACCTACGAGCAGTACTTC
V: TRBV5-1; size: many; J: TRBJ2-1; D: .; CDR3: CASSLGRDPNEQFF; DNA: TGCGCCAGCAGCTTAGGGCGGGACCCCAATGAGCAGTTCTTC
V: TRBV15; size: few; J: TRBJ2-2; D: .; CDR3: CATSRGPGTPNTGELFF; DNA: TGTGCCACCAGCAGAGGCCCCGGGACTCCGAACACCGGGGAGCTGTTTTTT
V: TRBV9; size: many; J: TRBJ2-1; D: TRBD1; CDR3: CASSLRGQGGYNEQFF; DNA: TGTGCCAGCAGCTTGAGGGGACAGGGAGGGTACAATGAGCAGTTCTTC
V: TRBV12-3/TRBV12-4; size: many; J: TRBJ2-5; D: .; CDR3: CASSLRTGETQYF; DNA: TGTGCCAGCAGCCTCAGGACGGGGGAGACCCAGTACTTC
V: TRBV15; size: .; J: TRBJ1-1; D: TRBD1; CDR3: CATSPPRDRATEAFF; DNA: TGTGCCACCAGCCCGCCCCGAGACAGGGCTACTGAAGCTTTCTTT